The sequence of this T cell receptor beta chain was determined in a study of response to subunit inactivated influenza vaccine. Study outcomes and limitations: Seasonal influenza vaccination, on each occasion, was suggested by the authors to recruit few new T cells.

This CDR3 contains 13 residues. Germline V gives CDR1 SGHTA, CDR2 FQGTGA. The ends lost 2 bases at V and 13 bases at J; junction bases unmatched: 7. TCRdb ran MiXCR on the RT-PCR reads and lists one entry per CDR3 protein. The data hold 500,000 or so distinct CDR3 sequences, with approximately 15% observed a single time. This clonotype was seen at least ten times. Its antigen is as yet unknown. The TCR sequence derives from a man in his fifties or sixties who received an inactivated influenza vaccine. The rearrangement uses TRBV7-3 and TRBJ2-1, with TRBD2 matching over 8 bases. This material consisted of CD4+ T cells sorted from PBMCs, taken about 23 months after vaccination. The DNA for the CDR3 is TGTGCCAGCAGCTTAGGTTCGACTAGCGCCCAGTTCTTC. It yields the protein CASSLGSTSAQFF.